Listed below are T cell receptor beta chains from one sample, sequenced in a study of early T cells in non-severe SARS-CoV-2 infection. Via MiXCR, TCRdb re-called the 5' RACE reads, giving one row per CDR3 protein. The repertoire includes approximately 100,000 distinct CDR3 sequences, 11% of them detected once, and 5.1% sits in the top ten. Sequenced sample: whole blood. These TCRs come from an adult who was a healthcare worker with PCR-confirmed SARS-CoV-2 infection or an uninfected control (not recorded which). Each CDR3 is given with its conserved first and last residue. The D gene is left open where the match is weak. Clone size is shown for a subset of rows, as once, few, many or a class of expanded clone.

CDR3aa: CSALPGTSGGGYEQYF
CDR3nt: TGCAGTGCTCTTCCCGGGACTAGCGGGGGAGGATACGAGCAGTACTTC
j_gene: TRBJ2-7
abundance: many
d_gene: TRBD2
v_gene: TRBV20-1

CDR3aa: CASSLGLEQYF
CDR3nt: TGCGCCAGCAGCTTGGGCTTGGAGCAGTACTTC
j_gene: TRBJ2-7
abundance: NA
d_gene: NA
v_gene: TRBV5-1

CDR3aa: CASSEIPKGDTEAFF
CDR3nt: TGTGCCAGCAGTGAGATCCCTAAGGGGGACACTGAAGCTTTCTTT
j_gene: TRBJ1-1
abundance: NA
d_gene: NA
v_gene: TRBV2

CDR3aa: CASSRTGWEQYF
CDR3nt: TGTGCCAGCAGCCGGACAGGGTGGGAGCAGTACTTC
j_gene: TRBJ2-7
abundance: NA
d_gene: TRBD1
v_gene: TRBV5-6

CDR3aa: CASSQGSANTEAFF
CDR3nt: TGTGCCAGCAGCCAAGGATCGGCGAACACTGAAGCTTTCTTT
j_gene: TRBJ1-1
abundance: few
d_gene: NA
v_gene: TRBV4-2

CDR3aa: CASSMQGRDSPLHF
CDR3nt: TGTGCCAGTAGTATGCAGGGTAGGGATTCACCCCTCCACTTT
j_gene: TRBJ1-6
abundance: NA
d_gene: NA
v_gene: TRBV19

CDR3aa: CASSFPGTPPNEQYF
CDR3nt: TGTGCCAGCAGTTTCCCCGGGACACCCCCCAACGAGCAGTACTTC
j_gene: TRBJ2-7
abundance: NA
d_gene: NA
v_gene: TRBV27

CDR3aa: CASSPGPTGGQETQYF
CDR3nt: TGCGCCAGCAGCCCGGGCCCGACAGGGGGGCAAGAGACCCAGTACTTC
j_gene: TRBJ2-5
abundance: NA
d_gene: TRBD1
v_gene: TRBV5-1

CDR3aa: CASSSSGYNEQFF
CDR3nt: TGTGCCAGCAGCTCTAGCGGGTACAATGAGCAGTTCTTC
j_gene: TRBJ2-1
abundance: many
d_gene: TRBD2
v_gene: TRBV7-8

CDR3aa: CASSLGGRGTYGYTF
CDR3nt: TGTGCCAGCAGCTTAGGGGGCCGGGGGACCTATGGCTACACCTTC
j_gene: TRBJ1-2
abundance: NA
d_gene: NA
v_gene: TRBV11-2

CDR3aa: CASSKPRTGTSSPLHF
CDR3nt: TGTGCCAGCAGTAAACCCAGGACAGGGACTAGCTCACCCCTCCACTTT
j_gene: TRBJ1-6
abundance: few
d_gene: TRBD1
v_gene: TRBV27

CDR3aa: CASSPRRSTDTQYF
CDR3nt: TGTGCCAGTAGTCCTCGACGGAGCACAGATACGCAGTATTTT
j_gene: TRBJ2-3
abundance: NA
d_gene: NA
v_gene: TRBV19

CDR3aa: CASSLEGQFRRGNTIYF
CDR3nt: TGTGCCAGCAGCTTAGAAGGACAGTTTCGACGAGGAAACACCATATATTTT
j_gene: TRBJ1-3
abundance: few
d_gene: NA
v_gene: TRBV7-2

CDR3aa: CASSYRQSYEQYF
CDR3nt: TGTGCCAGCAGTTACAGACAGTCCTACGAGCAGTACTTC
j_gene: TRBJ2-7
abundance: NA
d_gene: NA
v_gene: TRBV6-5

CDR3aa: CASSFPQGQSTDTQYF
CDR3nt: TGTGCCAGCAGTTTCCCGCAGGGACAGAGCACAGATACGCAGTATTTT
j_gene: TRBJ2-3
abundance: many
d_gene: TRBD1
v_gene: TRBV28

CDR3aa: CASSPSNQPQHF
CDR3nt: TGTGCCAGCAGCCCGAGTAATCAGCCCCAGCATTTT
j_gene: TRBJ1-5
abundance: many
d_gene: NA
v_gene: TRBV7-2

CDR3aa: CASSQDMAAEAFF
CDR3nt: TGCGCCAGCAGCCAAGATATGGCCGCTGAAGCTTTCTTT
j_gene: TRBJ1-1
abundance: NA
d_gene: NA
v_gene: TRBV4-1

CDR3aa: CASHHYLGGEADHYGYTF
CDR3nt: TGTGCCAGCCATCATTACCTTGGAGGAGAAGCGGATCACTATGGCTACACCTTC
j_gene: TRBJ1-2
abundance: NA
d_gene: NA
v_gene: TRBV18

CDR3aa: CASSLAQRTEAFF
CDR3nt: TGTGCCAGCAGTTTAGCGCAGAGGACTGAAGCTTTCTTT
j_gene: TRBJ1-1
abundance: NA
d_gene: NA
v_gene: TRBV12-3/TRBV12-4

CDR3aa: CASSRQAQNTEAFF
CDR3nt: TGTGCCAGCAGCCGGCAGGCACAGAACACTGAAGCTTTCTTT
j_gene: TRBJ1-1
abundance: many
d_gene: NA
v_gene: TRBV7-9

CDR3aa: CASSNTGAGANVLTF
CDR3nt: TGTGCCAGCAGCAACACAGGAGCTGGGGCCAACGTCCTGACTTTC
j_gene: TRBJ2-6
abundance: NA
d_gene: NA
v_gene: TRBV6-2/TRBV6-3

CDR3aa: CAWSGGIYGYTF
CDR3nt: TGTGCCTGGAGTGGCGGGATATATGGCTACACCTTC
j_gene: TRBJ1-2
abundance: NA
d_gene: NA
v_gene: TRBV30

CDR3aa: CASMARTVNTEAFF
CDR3nt: TGCGCCAGCATGGCCCGCACAGTGAACACTGAAGCTTTCTTT
j_gene: TRBJ1-1
abundance: few
d_gene: NA
v_gene: TRBV4-1

CDR3aa: CASSRPGASYEQYF
CDR3nt: TGCGCCAGCAGCCGTCCGGGGGCCTCCTACGAGCAGTACTTC
j_gene: TRBJ2-7
abundance: many
d_gene: NA
v_gene: TRBV5-1

CDR3aa: CASSPDWPGAQYF
CDR3nt: TGTGCCAGCAGTCCGGACTGGCCGGGGGCCCAGTACTTC
j_gene: TRBJ2-5
abundance: NA
d_gene: NA
v_gene: TRBV2

CDR3aa: CASSLGGKMNTEAFF
CDR3nt: TGTGCCAGCAGCTTAGGTGGGAAAATGAACACTGAAGCTTTCTTT
j_gene: TRBJ1-1
abundance: NA
d_gene: NA
v_gene: TRBV7-2

CDR3aa: CASSFAGTGTNEQFF
CDR3nt: TGTGCCAGCAGTTTCGCCGGGACAGGGACGAATGAGCAGTTCTTC
j_gene: TRBJ2-1
abundance: NA
d_gene: TRBD1
v_gene: TRBV7-2

CDR3aa: CASSPSSDGYNEQFF
CDR3nt: TGTGCCAGCAGCCCTTCTTCGGACGGCTACAATGAGCAGTTCTTC
j_gene: TRBJ2-1
abundance: NA
d_gene: NA
v_gene: TRBV11-3

CDR3aa: CASSLRSEGTQYF
CDR3nt: TGTGCCAGCAGCTTAAGGTCGGAGGGGACCCAGTACTTC
j_gene: TRBJ2-5
abundance: NA
d_gene: NA
v_gene: TRBV11-1

CDR3aa: CASSLVAGVSYNEQFF
CDR3nt: TGTGCCAGCAGCTTAGTAGCGGGAGTCTCCTACAATGAGCAGTTCTTC
j_gene: TRBJ2-1
abundance: many
d_gene: TRBD2
v_gene: TRBV7-3

CDR3aa: CASSPTSTDEQYF
CDR3nt: TGTGCCAGCAGCCCTACTAGTACGGACGAGCAGTACTTC
j_gene: TRBJ2-7
abundance: few
d_gene: NA
v_gene: TRBV7-3

CDR3aa: CSVGQGNYEKLFF
CDR3nt: TGCAGCGTTGGACAGGGAAATTACGAAAAACTGTTTTTT
j_gene: TRBJ1-4
abundance: NA
d_gene: TRBD1
v_gene: TRBV29-1

CDR3aa: CASSFGLAGEQFF
CDR3nt: TGCGCCAGCAGCTTCGGTCTAGCGGGTGAGCAGTTCTTC
j_gene: TRBJ2-1
abundance: NA
d_gene: TRBD2
v_gene: TRBV5-1

CDR3aa: CASSYGPNREQFF
CDR3nt: TGTGCCAGCAGCTACGGTCCTAACCGGGAGCAGTTCTTC
j_gene: TRBJ2-1
abundance: few
d_gene: NA
v_gene: TRBV7-2

CDR3aa: CAISDRGQAQPQHF
CDR3nt: TGTGCCATCAGTGACAGGGGGCAAGCTCAGCCCCAGCATTTT
j_gene: TRBJ1-5
abundance: many
d_gene: TRBD1
v_gene: TRBV10-3

CDR3aa: CSARSSSGGRDTQYF
CDR3nt: TGCAGTGCTAGATCGTCTAGCGGGGGCCGGGATACGCAGTATTTT
j_gene: TRBJ2-3
abundance: NA
d_gene: TRBD2
v_gene: TRBV20-1

CDR3aa: CASSLERDRGLMGYGYTF
CDR3nt: TGTGCCAGCAGCTTGGAACGGGACAGGGGGCTGATGGGCTATGGCTACACCTTC
j_gene: TRBJ1-2
abundance: few
d_gene: TRBD1
v_gene: TRBV5-4

CDR3aa: CSVGPRGGTGELFF
CDR3nt: TGCAGCGTTGGGCCCCGGGGCGGCACCGGGGAGCTGTTTTTT
j_gene: TRBJ2-2
abundance: few
d_gene: NA
v_gene: TRBV29-1

CDR3aa: CASSVSLAGWTDTQYF
CDR3nt: TGTGCCAGCAGCGTATCGCTAGCGGGGTGGACAGATACGCAGTATTTT
j_gene: TRBJ2-3
abundance: NA
d_gene: TRBD2
v_gene: TRBV9

CDR3aa: CASSGRDRGRANVLTF
CDR3nt: TGTGCCAGCAGCGGACGGGACAGGGGAAGGGCCAACGTCCTGACTTTC
j_gene: TRBJ2-6
abundance: few
d_gene: TRBD1
v_gene: TRBV5-5

CDR3aa: CASSEEGGALYEQYF
CDR3nt: TGTGCCAGCAGTGAGGAAGGGGGTGCTCTCTACGAGCAGTACTTC
j_gene: TRBJ2-7
abundance: NA
d_gene: NA
v_gene: TRBV6-1

CDR3aa: CASSLGSNSGNTIYF
CDR3nt: TGTGCCAGCAGCTTAGGGAGCAACTCTGGAAACACCATATATTTT
j_gene: TRBJ1-3
abundance: NA
d_gene: NA
v_gene: TRBV7-8

CDR3aa: CSALGQLSNQPQHF
CDR3nt: TGCAGTGCACTGGGACAGCTTAGCAATCAGCCCCAGCATTTT
j_gene: TRBJ1-5
abundance: many
d_gene: TRBD1
v_gene: TRBV20-1

CDR3aa: CASSPSASSYEQYF
CDR3nt: TGTGCCAGCAGCCCTTCCGCTAGCTCCTACGAGCAGTACTTC
j_gene: TRBJ2-7
abundance: few
d_gene: NA
v_gene: TRBV7-3

CDR3aa: CASSFGPSTYEQYF
CDR3nt: TGTGCCAGCAGTTTTGGTCCTAGCACCTACGAGCAGTACTTC
j_gene: TRBJ2-7
abundance: many
d_gene: NA
v_gene: TRBV28

CDR3aa: CASSEEDRSNYGYTF
CDR3nt: TGCGCCAGCAGTGAGGAGGACAGGAGTAACTATGGCTACACCTTC
j_gene: TRBJ1-2
abundance: many
d_gene: TRBD1
v_gene: TRBV10-1

CDR3aa: CASSTGQGYEQYF
CDR3nt: TGTGCCAGCAGTACGGGACAGGGCTACGAGCAGTACTTC
j_gene: TRBJ2-7
abundance: NA
d_gene: TRBD1
v_gene: TRBV7-3

CDR3aa: CASSPWDSRHTYSNQPQHF
CDR3nt: TGTGCCAGCTCACCTTGGGACAGTAGACATACATATAGCAATCAGCCCCAGCATTTT
j_gene: TRBJ1-5
abundance: many
d_gene: TRBD1
v_gene: TRBV18

CDR3aa: CASGKPNQPQHF
CDR3nt: TGTGCCAGCGGGAAGCCCAATCAGCCCCAGCATTTT
j_gene: TRBJ1-5
abundance: many
d_gene: NA
v_gene: TRBV7-9

CDR3aa: CASSLWASRLNTEAFF
CDR3nt: TGTGCCAGCAGTTTATGGGCGTCCAGGCTGAACACTGAAGCTTTCTTT
j_gene: TRBJ1-1
abundance: many
d_gene: NA
v_gene: TRBV28

CDR3aa: CSAKQGNTGELFF
CDR3nt: TGCAGCGCTAAACAGGGGAACACCGGGGAGCTGTTTTTT
j_gene: TRBJ2-2
abundance: few
d_gene: NA
v_gene: TRBV29-1

CDR3aa: CASSFIGDSTGELFF
CDR3nt: TGTGCCAGCAGTTTTATTGGGGACTCCACCGGGGAGCTGTTTTTT
j_gene: TRBJ2-2
abundance: NA
d_gene: NA
v_gene: TRBV28

CDR3aa: CASSDVTVNYGYTF
CDR3nt: TGTGCCAGCAGTGATGTCACGGTTAACTATGGCTACACCTTC
j_gene: TRBJ1-2
abundance: many
d_gene: NA
v_gene: TRBV25-1

CDR3aa: CASRGTSGRSTGELFF
CDR3nt: TGTGCCAGCAGGGGGACTAGCGGGAGGAGCACCGGGGAGCTGTTTTTT
j_gene: TRBJ2-2
abundance: NA
d_gene: TRBD2
v_gene: TRBV2

CDR3aa: CASSSPLGKSTEAFF
CDR3nt: TGTGCCAGCAGTTCCCCCCTGGGTAAGAGCACTGAAGCTTTCTTT
j_gene: TRBJ1-1
abundance: few
d_gene: NA
v_gene: TRBV28